This T cell receptor beta chain derives from a study of shared clonotypes between healthy human individuals. Study-wide points: Naive subsets usually exceeded memory subsets in estimated richness.

With regard to this clone: Its antigen is unidentified.

Clones were sequenced by immunoSEQ multiplex PCR, and TCRdb holds only the in-frame ones, with some missing. The table includes 2 million to 2.5 million clones, roughly 96% detected once. This CDR3 spans 13 amino acids. CDR1 is LNHDA, CDR2 SQIVND, per germline (reference sequence). Trimming removed 5 bases at V and 1 base at J, with 8 bases between. This chain joins TRBV19 and TRBJ1-1, with D unclear. This receptor was obtained from a man younger than 35 in good health. The sequenced sample consisted of naive CD4+ T cells sorted from blood. The subset here: CD45RA+ positively selected. The CDR3 DNA follows: TGTGCCAGTAGTCAACAGACGAACACTGAAGCTTTCTTT. Its protein product is CASSQQTNTEAFF.